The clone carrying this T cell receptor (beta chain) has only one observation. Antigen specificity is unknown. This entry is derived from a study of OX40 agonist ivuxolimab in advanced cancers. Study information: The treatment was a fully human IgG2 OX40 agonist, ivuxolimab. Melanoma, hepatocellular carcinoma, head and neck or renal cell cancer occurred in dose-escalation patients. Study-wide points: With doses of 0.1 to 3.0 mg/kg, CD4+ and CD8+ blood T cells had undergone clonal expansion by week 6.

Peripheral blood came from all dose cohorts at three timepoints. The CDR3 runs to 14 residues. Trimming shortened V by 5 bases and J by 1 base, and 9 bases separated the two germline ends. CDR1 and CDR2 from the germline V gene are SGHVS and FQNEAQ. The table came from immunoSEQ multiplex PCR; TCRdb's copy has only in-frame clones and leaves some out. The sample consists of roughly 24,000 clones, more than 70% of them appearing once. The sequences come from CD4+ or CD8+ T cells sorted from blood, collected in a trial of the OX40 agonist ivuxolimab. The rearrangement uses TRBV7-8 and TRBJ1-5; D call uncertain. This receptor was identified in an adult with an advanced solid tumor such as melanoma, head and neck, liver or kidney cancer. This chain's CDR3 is CASSLTTSNQPQHF. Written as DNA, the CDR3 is TGTGCCAGCAGCCTTACAACAAGCAATCAGCCCCAGCATTTT.